This TCR beta chain appears in the sequencing data of a study of post-analysis software for immune sequencing data. Study results and caveats: Roughly 5 TRBV segments, TRBV5-6, TRBV5-1 and TRBV20-1 among them, were found more frequent in patients than controls.

In regard to this clonotype: Its target is not known.

The germline gives CDR1 SGHAT, CDR2 FQNNGV. V lost 8 bases to trimming and J lost 1 base, with 14 bases between them. The CDR3 spans 14 residues. The authors incorporated unique molecular identifiers into the TCR beta cDNA libraries. MiXCR, applied by TCRdb to the PCR reads, yields one record per CDR3 protein. The sample holds 740,000 or so distinct CDR3 sequences; 53% are singletons and the top ten take under 6%. The origin of this receptor is a girl between 10 and 17 years old with multiple sclerosis. What was sequenced was blood. The gene calls are TRBV11-2 and TRBJ1-2, with D unresolved. CDR3 in amino acids: CASSRQVDNYGYTF. The CDR3 nucleotides read TGTGCCAGCTCCCGGCAGGTGGATAACTATGGCTACACCTTC. Full variable domain (outside the CDR3, taken from reference TRBV11-2 and TRBJ1-2): EAGVAQSPRYKIIEKRQSVAFWCNPISGHATLYWYQQILGQGPKLLIQFQNNGVVDDSQLPKDRFSAERLKGVDSTLKIQPAKLEDSAVYLCASSRQVDNYGYTFGSGTRLTVV.